The T cell receptor beta chain under discussion was sequenced for a study of T cell clonality in common variable immunodeficiency. Using immunoSEQ multiplex PCR, the repertoire was profiled, and TCRdb retains in-frame clones only, with some absent. Sampling found some 80,000 clones, none seen once. This clone was counted many times. Germline and junction disagree at one end, which may indicate a read error. The sequence was collected from a person aged 18 to 69 in good health. Sequencing was carried out using peripheral blood mononuclear cells.

The DNA read from the CDR3 is TGCGCCAGCAGCCCCCGAGCAGCGGGCAGCACAGATACG. It encodes CASSPRAAGSTDT. The entire CDR3 protein is CASSPRAAGSTDTQYF. The rearrangement links TRBV4-2 to TRBJ2-3, with TRBD2 as a possible D gene (6 bases). The DNA ends 3 residues before the CDR3 does, and the rest of the CDR3 is filled in from the germline J gene. The germline V gene has CDR1 LGHNA and CDR2 YNFKEQ. This CDR3 is 16 amino acids long.